This entry concerns a single TCR beta chain. Its antigen is as yet unknown. A junction end diverges from the germline sequence, so it may reflect a read error. Sampling of bone marrow took place during active disease in every patient. This specimen belongs to a study of read filtering for tumor transcriptome and immune sequencing. As for the study in general: RNA-seq yielded only roughly 75 to 1,400 TCR reads, IR-seq about 3.5 to 11 million.

Overall study findings and caveats: RNA-seq captured clonotypes less deeply and reliably than IR-seq.

Germline V lookup: CDR1 GTSNPN, CDR2 SVGIG (reference sequence). This CDR3 region has 13 residues. From approximately 400 ng of RNA, a library with molecular barcoded alpha/delta and beta/gamma adaptors was made. Via MiXCR, TCRdb re-called the reads, giving one row per CDR3 protein. The sample holds about 40,000 distinct CDR3 sequences, roughly 15% seen once. The receptor was isolated from a donor at least 40 years old with multiple myeloma. Material for sequencing was a population of CD138-negative cells sorted from bone marrow. The chain links TRBV30 to TRBJ1-2, with D maybe TRBD1 (5 bases). The CDR3 region is CAWGVRGNYGYTF. The CDR3 bases are TGTGCCTGGGGTGTAAGGGGAAACTATGGCTACACCTTC.